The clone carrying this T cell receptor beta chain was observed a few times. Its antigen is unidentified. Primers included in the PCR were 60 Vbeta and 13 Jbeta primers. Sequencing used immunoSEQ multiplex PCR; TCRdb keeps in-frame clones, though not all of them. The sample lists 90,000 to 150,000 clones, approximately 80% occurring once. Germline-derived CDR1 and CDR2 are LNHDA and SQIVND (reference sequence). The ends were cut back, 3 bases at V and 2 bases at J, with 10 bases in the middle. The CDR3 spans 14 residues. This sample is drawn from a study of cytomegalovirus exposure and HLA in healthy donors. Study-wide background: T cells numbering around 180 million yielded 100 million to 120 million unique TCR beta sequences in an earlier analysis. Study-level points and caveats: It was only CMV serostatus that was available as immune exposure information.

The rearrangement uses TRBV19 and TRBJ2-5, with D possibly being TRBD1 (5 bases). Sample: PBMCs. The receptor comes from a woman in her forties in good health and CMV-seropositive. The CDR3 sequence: CASSIGAGQETQYF. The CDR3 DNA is TGTGCCAGTAGTATTGGAGCAGGGCAAGAGACCCAGTACTTC.